The T cell receptor (beta chain) described here comes from a study of early stage breast cancer tumors. Study as a whole: Of around 15 invasive breast tumors, twelve were hormone receptor-positive, HER2-negative.

About this clone itself: Its specificity is unknown.

The V gene lost 5 bases and the J gene lost 6 bases, with 16 bases spanning the gap. The CDR3 is 14 amino acids. Germline loops: CDR1 SGHAT, CDR2 FQDESV (reference sequence). Generated by immunoSEQ multiplex PCR, the TCRdb table keeps only in-frame clones and is missing some. Of some 35,000 clones in the sample, over 65% were seen once. Findings of the study overall: Tumors had approximately 2.6-fold higher T cell density and higher clonality than adjacent normal breast tissue.

Source material: blood. The sequence came from a person between 55 and 69 years old with breast cancer. This chain joins TRBV11-1 and TRBJ1-1; D is possibly TRBD1 (5 bases). CDR3 sequence reads: CASSGQGRSAEAFF. The CDR3 nucleotides are TGTGCCAGCAGCGGGCAGGGTAGGAGCGCTGAAGCTTTCTTT.